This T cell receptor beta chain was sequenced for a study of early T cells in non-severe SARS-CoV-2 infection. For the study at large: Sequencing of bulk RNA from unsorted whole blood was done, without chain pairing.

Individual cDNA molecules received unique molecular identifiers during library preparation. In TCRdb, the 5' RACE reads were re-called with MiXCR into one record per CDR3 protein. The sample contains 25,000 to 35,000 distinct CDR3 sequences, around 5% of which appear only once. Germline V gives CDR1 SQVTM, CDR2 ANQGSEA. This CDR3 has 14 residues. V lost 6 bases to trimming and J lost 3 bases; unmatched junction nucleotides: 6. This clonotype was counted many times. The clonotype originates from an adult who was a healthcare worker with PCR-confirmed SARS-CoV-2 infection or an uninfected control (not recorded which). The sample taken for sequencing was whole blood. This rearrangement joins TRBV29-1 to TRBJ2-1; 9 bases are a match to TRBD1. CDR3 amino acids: CSVIGTGIYNEQFF. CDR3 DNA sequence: TGCAGCGTAATAGGGACAGGGATCTACAATGAGCAGTTCTTC.